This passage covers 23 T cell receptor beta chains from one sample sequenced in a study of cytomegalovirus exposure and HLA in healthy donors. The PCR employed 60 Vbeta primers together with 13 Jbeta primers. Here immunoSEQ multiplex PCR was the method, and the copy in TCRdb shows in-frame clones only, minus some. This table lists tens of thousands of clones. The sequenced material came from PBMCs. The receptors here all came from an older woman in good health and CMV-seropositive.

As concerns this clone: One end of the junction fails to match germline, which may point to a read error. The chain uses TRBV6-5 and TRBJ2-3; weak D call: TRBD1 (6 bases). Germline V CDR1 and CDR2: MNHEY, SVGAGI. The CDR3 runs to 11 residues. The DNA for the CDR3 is TGTGCCAGCAGAAACAGGGATAAGCAGTATTTT. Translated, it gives CASRNRDKQYF.

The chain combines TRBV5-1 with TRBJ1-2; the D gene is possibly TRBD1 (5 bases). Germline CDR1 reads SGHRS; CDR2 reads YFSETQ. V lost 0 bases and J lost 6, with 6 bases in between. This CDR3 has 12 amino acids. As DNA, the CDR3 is TGCGCCAGCAGCTTGGCGGGGGATGGCTACACCTTC. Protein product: CASSLAGDGYTF.

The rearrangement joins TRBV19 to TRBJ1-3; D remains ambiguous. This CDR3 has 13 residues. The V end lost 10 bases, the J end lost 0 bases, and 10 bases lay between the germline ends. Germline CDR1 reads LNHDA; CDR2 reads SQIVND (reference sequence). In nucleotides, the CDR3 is TGTGCCACCGCTTCGAGCTCTGGAAACACCATATATTTT. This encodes CATASSSGNTIYF.

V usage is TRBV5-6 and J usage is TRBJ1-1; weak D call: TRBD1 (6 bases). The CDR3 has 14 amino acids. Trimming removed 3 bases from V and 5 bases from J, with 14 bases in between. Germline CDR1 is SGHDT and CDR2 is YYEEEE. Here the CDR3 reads CASSYGQHKTEAFF. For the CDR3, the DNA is TGTGCCAGCAGCTATGGACAGCACAAAACTGAAGCTTTCTTT.

The CDR3 spells CASSLASQETQYF. CDR3 DNA sequence: TGTGCCAGCAGCTTGGCGAGTCAAGAGACCCAGTACTTC. V usage is TRBV5-4 and J usage is TRBJ2-5, with D unclear. The CDR3 has 13 amino acids. V was cut by 0 bases and J by 2 bases, with 5 bases left in between. Germline V CDR1 and CDR2: SGHNT, YYREEE (reference sequence).

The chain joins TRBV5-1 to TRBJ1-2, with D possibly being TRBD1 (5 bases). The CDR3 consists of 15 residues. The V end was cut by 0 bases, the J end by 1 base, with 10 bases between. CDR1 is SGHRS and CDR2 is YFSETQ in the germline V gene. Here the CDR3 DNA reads TGCGCCAGCAGCTTGGAGGGGCGAGGTAACTATGGCTACACCTTC. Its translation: CASSLEGRGNYGYTF.

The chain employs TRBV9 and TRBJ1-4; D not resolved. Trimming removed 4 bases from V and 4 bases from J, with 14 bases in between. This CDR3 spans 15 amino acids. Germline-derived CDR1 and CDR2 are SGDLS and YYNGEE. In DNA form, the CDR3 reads TGTGCCAGCAGCCCCGGAGGCCTCCTTAATGAAAAACTGTTTTTT. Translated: CASSPGGLLNEKLFF. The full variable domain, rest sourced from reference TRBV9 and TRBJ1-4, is DSGVTQTPKHLITATGQRVTLRCSPRSGDLSVYWYQQSLDQGLQFLIQYYNGEERAKGNILERFSAQQFPDLHSELNLSSLELGDSALYFCASSPGGLLNEKLFFGSGTQLSVL.

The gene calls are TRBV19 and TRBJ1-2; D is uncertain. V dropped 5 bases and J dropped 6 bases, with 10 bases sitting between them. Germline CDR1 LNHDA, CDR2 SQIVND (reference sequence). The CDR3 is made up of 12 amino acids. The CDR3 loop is CASSGQIHGYTF. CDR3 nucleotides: TGTGCCAGTAGTGGCCAGATACATGGCTACACCTTC.

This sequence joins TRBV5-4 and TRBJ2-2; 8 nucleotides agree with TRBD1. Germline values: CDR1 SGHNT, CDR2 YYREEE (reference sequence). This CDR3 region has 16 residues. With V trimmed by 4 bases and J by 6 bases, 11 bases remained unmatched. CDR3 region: CASSTRATGAAGELFF. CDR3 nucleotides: TGTGCCAGCAGCACCCGCGCGACAGGGGCGGCCGGGGAGCTGTTTTTT.

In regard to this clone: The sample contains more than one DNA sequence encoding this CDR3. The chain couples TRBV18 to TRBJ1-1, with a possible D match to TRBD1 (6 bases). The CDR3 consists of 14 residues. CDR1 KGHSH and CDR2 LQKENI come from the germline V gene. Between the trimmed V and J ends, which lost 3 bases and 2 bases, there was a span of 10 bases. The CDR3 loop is CASSPGQQNTEAFF. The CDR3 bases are TGTGCCAGCTCACCCGGACAGCAAAACACTGAAGCTTTCTTT.

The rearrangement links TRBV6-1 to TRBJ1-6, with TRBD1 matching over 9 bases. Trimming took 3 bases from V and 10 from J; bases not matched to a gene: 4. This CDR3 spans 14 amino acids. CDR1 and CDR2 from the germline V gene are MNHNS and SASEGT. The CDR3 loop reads CASSEGQGRSPLHF. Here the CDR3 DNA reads TGTGCCAGCAGTGAGGGACAGGGCCGATCACCCCTCCACTTT.

The CDR3: CASQRDSGGSGELFF. The DNA of the CDR3 is TGTGCCAGTCAACGGGACTCGGGAGGATCCGGGGAGCTGTTTTTT. The chain employs TRBV9 and TRBJ2-2; 7 positions match TRBD2. Germline V gene data show CDR1 as SGDLS and CDR2 as YYNGEE. V dropped 8 bases and J dropped 6; count of bases not matched to a gene: 13. The CDR3 covers 15 residues.

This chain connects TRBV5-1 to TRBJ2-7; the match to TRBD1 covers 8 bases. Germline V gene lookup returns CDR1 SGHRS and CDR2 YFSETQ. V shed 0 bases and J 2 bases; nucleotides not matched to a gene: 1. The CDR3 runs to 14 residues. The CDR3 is CASSLGTGTYEQYF. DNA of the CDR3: TGCGCCAGCAGCTTGGGGACAGGGACCTACGAGCAGTACTTC.

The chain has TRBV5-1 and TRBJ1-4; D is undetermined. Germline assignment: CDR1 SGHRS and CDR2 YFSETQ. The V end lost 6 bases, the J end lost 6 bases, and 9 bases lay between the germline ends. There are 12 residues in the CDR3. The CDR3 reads CASNDSHEKLFF. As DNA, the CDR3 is TGCGCCAGCAACGATAGTCATGAAAAACTGTTTTTT. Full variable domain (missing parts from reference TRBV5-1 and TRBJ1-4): KAGVTQTPRYLIKTRGQQVTLSCSPISGHRSVSWYQQTPGQGLQFLFEYFSETQRNKGNFPGRFSGRQFSNSRSEMNVSTLELGDSALYLCASNDSHEKLFFGSGTQLSVL.

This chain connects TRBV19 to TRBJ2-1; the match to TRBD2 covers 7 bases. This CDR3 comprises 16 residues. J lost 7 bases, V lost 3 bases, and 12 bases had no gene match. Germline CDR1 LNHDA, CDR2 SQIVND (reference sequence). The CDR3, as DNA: TGTGCCAGTAGTATCCTTCGCGGGGGAGTTGGGAATGAGCAGTTCTTC. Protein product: CASSILRGGVGNEQFF.

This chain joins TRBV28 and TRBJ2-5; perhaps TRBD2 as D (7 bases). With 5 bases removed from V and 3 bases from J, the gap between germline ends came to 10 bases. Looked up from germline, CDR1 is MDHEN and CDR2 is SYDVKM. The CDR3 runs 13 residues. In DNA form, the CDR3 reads TGTGCCAGCAGTCAAGGGGGGGAAGAGACCCAGTACTTC. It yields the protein CASSQGGEETQYF.

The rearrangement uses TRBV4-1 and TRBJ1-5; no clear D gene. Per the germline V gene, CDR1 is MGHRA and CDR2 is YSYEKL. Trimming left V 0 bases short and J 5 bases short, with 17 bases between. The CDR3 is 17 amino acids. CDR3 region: CASSQDLSGSSHQPQHF. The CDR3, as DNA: TGCGCCAGCAGCCAAGATCTTTCAGGCTCGAGCCATCAGCCCCAGCATTTT.

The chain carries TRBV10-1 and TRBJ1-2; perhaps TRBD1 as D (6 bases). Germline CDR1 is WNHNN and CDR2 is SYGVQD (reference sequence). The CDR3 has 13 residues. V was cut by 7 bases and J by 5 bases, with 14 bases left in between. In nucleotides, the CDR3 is TGCGCCAGCATCGGGGGGGCGTATTATGGCTACACCTTC. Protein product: CASIGGAYYGYTF.

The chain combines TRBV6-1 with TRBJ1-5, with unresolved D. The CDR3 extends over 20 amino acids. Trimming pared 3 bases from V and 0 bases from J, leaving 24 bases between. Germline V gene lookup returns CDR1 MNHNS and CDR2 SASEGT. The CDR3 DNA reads TGTGCCAGCAGTGAGGTTCGTGTCGTCTGGCTGGGAGATAGCAATCAGCCCCAGCATTTT. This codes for CASSEVRVVWLGDSNQPQHF.

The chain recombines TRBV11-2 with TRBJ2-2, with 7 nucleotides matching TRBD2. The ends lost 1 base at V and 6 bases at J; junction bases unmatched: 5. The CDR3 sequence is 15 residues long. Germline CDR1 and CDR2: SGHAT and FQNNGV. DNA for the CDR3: TGTGCCAGCAGCTTAGCCCCTAGCGGCGCCGGGGAGCTGTTTTTT. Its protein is CASSLAPSGAGELFF.

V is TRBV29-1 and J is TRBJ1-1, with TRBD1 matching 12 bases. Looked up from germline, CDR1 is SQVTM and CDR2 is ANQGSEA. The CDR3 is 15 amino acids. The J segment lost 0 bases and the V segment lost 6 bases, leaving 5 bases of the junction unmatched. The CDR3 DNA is TGCAGCGTGATCCGGGACAGGGGGCTGAACACTGAAGCTTTCTTT. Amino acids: CSVIRDRGLNTEAFF.

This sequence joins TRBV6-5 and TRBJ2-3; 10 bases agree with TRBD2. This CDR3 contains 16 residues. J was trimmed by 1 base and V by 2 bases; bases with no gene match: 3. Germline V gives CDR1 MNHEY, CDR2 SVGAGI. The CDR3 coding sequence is TGTGCCAGCAGTTACGATCTAGCGGGGGGCACAGATACGCAGTATTTT. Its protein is CASSYDLAGGTDTQYF.

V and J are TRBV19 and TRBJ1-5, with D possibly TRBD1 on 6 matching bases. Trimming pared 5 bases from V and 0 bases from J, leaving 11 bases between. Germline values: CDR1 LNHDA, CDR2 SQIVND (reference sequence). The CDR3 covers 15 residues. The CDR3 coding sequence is TGTGCCAGTAGTTTACAGGGCTATAGCAATCAGCCCCAGCATTTT. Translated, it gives CASSLQGYSNQPQHF.